This TCR beta chain was recovered during a study of cytomegalovirus exposure and HLA in healthy donors. This clone is a singleton in its sample. Its antigen is still unknown. Overall study findings and caveats: Analysis performed later found over 15,000 TCR beta sequences associated with HLA alleles at 0.05 false discovery rate.

Germline V gene lookup returns CDR1 SEHNR and CDR2 FQNEAQ (reference sequence). After removal of 0 bases from V and 6 bases from J, the junction contained 1 base not matched to a gene. This CDR3 has 13 residues. The PCR contained 60 Vbeta and 13 Jbeta primers. Clones were sequenced by immunoSEQ multiplex PCR, and TCRdb holds only the in-frame ones, with some missing. The sample has around 100,000 clones, approximately 79% seen once; the top ten hold under 20%. The V call is TRBV7-9, the J call TRBJ1-2, with 7 bases fitting TRBD1. This TCR derives from a woman aged 55-75 years in good health and CMV-seropositive. The specimen sequenced was PBMCs. For the CDR3, the DNA is TGTGCCAGCAGCTTAGCAGGGGGCAATGGCTACACCTTC. Its translation: CASSLAGGNGYTF.